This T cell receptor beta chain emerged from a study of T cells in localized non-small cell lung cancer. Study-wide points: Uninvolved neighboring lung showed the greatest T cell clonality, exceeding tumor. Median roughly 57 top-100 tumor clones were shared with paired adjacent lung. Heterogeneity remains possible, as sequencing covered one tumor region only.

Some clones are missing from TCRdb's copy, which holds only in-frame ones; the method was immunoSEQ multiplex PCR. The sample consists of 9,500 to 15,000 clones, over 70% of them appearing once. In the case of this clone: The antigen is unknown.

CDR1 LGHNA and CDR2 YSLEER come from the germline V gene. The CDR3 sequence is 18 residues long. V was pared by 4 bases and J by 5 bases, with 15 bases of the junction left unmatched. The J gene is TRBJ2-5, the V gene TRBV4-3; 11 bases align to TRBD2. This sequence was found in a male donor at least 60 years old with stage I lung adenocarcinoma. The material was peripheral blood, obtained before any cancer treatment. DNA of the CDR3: TGCGCCAGCAGCCCTCAACGGACTAGCGGGCGAGTGGTGGAGACCCAGTACTTC. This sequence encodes CASSPQRTSGRVVETQYF.